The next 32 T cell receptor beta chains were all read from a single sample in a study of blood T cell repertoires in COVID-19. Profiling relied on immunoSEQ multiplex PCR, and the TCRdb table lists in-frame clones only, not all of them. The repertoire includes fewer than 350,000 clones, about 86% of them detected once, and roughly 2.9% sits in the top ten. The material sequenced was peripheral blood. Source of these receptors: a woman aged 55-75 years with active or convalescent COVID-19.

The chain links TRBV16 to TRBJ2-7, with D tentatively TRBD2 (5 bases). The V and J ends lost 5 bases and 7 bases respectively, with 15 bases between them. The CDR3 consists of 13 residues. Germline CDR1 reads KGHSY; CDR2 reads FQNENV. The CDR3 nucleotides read TGTGCCAGCAGCAGGACCCCGAGGGATGAGCAGTACTTC. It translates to CASSRTPRDEQYF.

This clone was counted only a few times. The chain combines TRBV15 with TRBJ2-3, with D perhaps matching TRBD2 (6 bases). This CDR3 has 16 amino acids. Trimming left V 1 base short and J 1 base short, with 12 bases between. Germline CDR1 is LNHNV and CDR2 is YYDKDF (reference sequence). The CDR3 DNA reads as TGTGCCACCAGCAGAGGTACCGGGAGCGGCACAGATACGCAGTATTTT. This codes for CATSRGTGSGTDTQYF.

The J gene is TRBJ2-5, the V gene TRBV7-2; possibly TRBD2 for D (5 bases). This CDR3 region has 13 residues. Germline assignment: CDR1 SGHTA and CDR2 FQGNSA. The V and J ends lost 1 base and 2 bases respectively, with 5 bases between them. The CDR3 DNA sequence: TGTGCCAGCAGCTTAGGAGGGCAAGAGACCCAGTACTTC. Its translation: CASSLGGQETQYF. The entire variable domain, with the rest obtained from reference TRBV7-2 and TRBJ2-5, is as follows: GAGVSQSPSNKVTEKGKDVELRCDPISGHTALYWYRQSLGQGLEFLIYFQGNSAPDKSGLPSDRFSAERTGGSVSTLTIQRTQQEDSAVYLCASSLGGQETQYFGPGTRLLVL.

The CDR3 loop is CASSVDPLAGGRTGELFF. The CDR3 DNA is TGTGCCAGCAGCGTAGATCCCCTAGCGGGGGGGCGCACCGGGGAGCTGTTTTTT. The genes are TRBV9 and TRBJ2-2, with TRBD2 identical over 12 bases. After removal of 0 bases from V and 4 bases from J, the junction contained 7 bases not matched to a gene. CDR3 length: 18 amino acids. CDR1 and CDR2 (germline): SGDLS, YYNGEE.

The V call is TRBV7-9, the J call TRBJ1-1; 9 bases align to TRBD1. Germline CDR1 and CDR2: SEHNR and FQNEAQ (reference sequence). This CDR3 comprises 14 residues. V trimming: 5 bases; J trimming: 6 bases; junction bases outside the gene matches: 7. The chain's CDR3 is CASSGPDRGPEAFF. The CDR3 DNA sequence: TGTGCCAGCAGCGGCCCGGACAGGGGCCCTGAAGCTTTCTTT.

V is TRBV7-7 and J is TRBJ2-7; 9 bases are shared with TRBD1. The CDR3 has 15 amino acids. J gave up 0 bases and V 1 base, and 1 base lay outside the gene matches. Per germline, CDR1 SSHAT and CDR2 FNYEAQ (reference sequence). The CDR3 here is CASSLGTGASYEQYF. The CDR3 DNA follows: TGTGCCAGCAGCTTAGGGACAGGGGCCTCCTACGAGCAGTACTTC.

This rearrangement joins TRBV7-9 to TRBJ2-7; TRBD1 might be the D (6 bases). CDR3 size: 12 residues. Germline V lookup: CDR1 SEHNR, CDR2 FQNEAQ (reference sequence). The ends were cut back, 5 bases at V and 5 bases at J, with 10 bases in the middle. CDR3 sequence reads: CASSPGTNEQYF. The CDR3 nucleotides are TGTGCCAGCAGCCCGGGGACAAACGAGCAGTACTTC.

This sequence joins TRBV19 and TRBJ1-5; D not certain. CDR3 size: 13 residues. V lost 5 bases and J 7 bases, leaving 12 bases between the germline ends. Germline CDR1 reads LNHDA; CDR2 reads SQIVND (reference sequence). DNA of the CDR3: TGTGCCAGTAGTCTCGGGGTCGGGCAGCCCCAGCATTTT. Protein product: CASSLGVGQPQHF.

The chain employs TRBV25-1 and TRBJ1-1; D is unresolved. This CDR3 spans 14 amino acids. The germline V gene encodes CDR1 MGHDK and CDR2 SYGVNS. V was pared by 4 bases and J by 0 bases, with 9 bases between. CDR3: CASSVTGMNTEAFF. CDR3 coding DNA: TGTGCCAGCAGTGTCACGGGGATGAACACTGAAGCTTTCTTT.

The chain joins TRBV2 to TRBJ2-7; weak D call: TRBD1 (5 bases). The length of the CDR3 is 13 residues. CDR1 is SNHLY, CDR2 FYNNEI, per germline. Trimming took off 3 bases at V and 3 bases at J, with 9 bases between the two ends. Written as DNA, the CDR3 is TGTGCCAGCAGTGAGTTAGGGGTCTACGAGCAGTACTTC. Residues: CASSELGVYEQYF.

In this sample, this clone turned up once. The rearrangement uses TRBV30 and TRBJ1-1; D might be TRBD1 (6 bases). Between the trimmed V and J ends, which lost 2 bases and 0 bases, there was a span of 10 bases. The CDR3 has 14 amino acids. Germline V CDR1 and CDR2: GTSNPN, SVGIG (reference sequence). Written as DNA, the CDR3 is TGTGCCTGGAGTTTAGGGGGACTGAACACTGAAGCTTTCTTT. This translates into CAWSLGGLNTEAFF.

The chain's CDR3 is CASSLGAGGTYEQYF. The CDR3 DNA sequence: TGCGCCAGCAGCTTGGGGGCAGGGGGGACCTACGAGCAGTACTTC. V and J are TRBV5-1 and TRBJ2-7, with a possible D match to TRBD1 (7 bases). V shed 0 bases and J shed 2 bases, with 12 bases lying between them. Germline assignment: CDR1 SGHRS and CDR2 YFSETQ. This CDR3 is built from 15 residues.

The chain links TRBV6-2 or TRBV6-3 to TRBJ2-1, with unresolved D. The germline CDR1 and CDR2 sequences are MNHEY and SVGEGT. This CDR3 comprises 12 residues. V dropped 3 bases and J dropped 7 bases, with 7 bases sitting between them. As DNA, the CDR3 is TGTGCCAGCAGTTATGGGCTAAATGAGCAGTTCTTC. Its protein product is CASSYGLNEQFF.

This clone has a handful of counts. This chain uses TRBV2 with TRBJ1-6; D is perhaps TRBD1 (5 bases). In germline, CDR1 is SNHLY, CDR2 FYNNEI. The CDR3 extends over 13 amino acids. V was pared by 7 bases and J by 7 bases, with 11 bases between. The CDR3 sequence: CASKRGRNSPLHF. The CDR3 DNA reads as TGTGCCAGCAAACGGGGGAGGAATTCACCCCTCCACTTT.

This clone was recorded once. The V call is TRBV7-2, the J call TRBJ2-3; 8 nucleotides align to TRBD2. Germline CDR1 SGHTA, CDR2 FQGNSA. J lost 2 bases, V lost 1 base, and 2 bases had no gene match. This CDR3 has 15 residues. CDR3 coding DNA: TGTGCCAGCAGCTTAGTAGCGGGGCACACAGATACGCAGTATTTT. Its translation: CASSLVAGHTDTQYF. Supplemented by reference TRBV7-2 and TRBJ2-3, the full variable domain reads GAGVSQSPSNKVTEKGKDVELRCDPISGHTALYWYRQSLGQGLEFLIYFQGNSAPDKSGLPSDRFSAERTGGSVSTLTIQRTQQEDSAVYLCASSLVAGHTDTQYFGPGTRLTVL.

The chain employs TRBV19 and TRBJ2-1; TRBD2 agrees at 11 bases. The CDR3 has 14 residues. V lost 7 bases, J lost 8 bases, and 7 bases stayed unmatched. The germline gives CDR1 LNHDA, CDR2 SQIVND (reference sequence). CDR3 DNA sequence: TGTGCCAGTAAGGTAGCGGGGGGGGTTGATGAGCAGTTCTTC. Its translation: CASKVAGGVDEQFF.

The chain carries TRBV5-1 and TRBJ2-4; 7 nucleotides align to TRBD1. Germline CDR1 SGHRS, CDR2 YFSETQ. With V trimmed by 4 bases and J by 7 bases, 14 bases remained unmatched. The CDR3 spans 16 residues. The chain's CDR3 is CASSPQGRRVSNIQYF. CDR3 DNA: TGCGCCAGCAGCCCACAGGGGCGCAGGGTTTCTAACATTCAGTACTTC.

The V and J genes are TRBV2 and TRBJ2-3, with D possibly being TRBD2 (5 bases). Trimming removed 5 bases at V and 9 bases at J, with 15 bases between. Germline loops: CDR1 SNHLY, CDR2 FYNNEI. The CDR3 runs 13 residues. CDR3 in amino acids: CASSPRVPGTQYF. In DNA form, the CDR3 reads TGTGCCAGCAGTCCGAGGGTGCCGGGGACGCAGTATTTT.

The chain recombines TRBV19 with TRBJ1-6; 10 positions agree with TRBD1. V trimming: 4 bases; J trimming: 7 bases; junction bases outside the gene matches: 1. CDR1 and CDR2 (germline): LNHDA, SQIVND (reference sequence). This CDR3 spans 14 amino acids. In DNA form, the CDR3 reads TGTGCCAGTAGTAGGGGACAGGGGAATTCACCCCTCCACTTT. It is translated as CASSRGQGNSPLHF.

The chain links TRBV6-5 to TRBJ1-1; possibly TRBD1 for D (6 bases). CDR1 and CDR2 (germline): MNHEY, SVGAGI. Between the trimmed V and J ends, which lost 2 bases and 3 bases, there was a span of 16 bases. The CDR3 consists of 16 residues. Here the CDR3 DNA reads TGTGCCAGCAGTTACACTCAGGGGTCGCTTGACACTGAAGCTTTCTTT. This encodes CASSYTQGSLDTEAFF.

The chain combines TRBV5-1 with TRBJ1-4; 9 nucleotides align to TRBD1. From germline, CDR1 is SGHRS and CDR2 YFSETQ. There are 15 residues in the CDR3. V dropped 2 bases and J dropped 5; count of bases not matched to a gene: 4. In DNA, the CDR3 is TGCGCCAGCAGCTTAAGGACAGGGGTAAATGAAAAACTGTTTTTT. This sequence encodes CASSLRTGVNEKLFF.

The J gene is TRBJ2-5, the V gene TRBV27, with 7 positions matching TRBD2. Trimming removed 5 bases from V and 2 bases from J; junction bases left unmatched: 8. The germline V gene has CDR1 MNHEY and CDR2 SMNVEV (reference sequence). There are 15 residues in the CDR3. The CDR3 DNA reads TGTGCCAGCAGTCCGCTCGATAGCGGGCAAGAGACCCAGTACTTC. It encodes CASSPLDSGQETQYF.

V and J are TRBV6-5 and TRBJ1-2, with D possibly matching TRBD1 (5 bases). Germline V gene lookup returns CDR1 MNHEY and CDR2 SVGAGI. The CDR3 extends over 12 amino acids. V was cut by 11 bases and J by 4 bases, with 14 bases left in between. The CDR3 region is CAGSRGGYGYTF. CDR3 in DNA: TGTGCCGGATCTCGGGGGGGCTATGGCTACACCTTC.

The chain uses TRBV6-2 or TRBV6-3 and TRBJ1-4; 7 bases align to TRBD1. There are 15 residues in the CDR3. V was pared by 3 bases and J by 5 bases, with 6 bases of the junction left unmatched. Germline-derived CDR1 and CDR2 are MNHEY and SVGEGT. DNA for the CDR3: TGTGCCAGCAGTTATGGGCAGGGGGAAAATGAAAAACTGTTTTTT. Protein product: CASSYGQGENEKLFF.

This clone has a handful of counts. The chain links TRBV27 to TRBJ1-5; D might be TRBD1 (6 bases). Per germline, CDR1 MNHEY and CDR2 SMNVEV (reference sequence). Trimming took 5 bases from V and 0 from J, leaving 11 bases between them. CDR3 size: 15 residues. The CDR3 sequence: CASSIRTDSNQPQHF. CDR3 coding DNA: TGTGCCAGCAGTATAAGGACAGATAGCAATCAGCCCCAGCATTTT.

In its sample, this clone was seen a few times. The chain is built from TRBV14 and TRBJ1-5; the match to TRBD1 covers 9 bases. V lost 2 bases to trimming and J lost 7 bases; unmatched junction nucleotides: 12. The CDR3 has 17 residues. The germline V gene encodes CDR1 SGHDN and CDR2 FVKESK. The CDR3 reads CASSQSLYRGLYQPQHF. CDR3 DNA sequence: TGTGCCAGCAGCCAATCTCTGTACAGGGGGCTATACCAGCCCCAGCATTTT. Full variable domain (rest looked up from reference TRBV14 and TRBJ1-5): EAGVTQFPSHSVIEKGQTVTLRCDPISGHDNLYWYRRVMGKEIKFLLHFVKESKQDESGMPNNRFLAERTGGTYSTLKVQPAELEDSGVYFCASSQSLYRGLYQPQHFGDGTRLSIL.

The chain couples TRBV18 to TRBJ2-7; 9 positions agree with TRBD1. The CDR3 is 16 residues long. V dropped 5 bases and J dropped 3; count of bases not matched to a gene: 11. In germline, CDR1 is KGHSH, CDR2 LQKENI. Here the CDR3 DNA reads TGTGCCAGCTCAGCCAACAGGGGGCCGCCTAACTACGAGCAGTACTTC. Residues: CASSANRGPPNYEQYF.

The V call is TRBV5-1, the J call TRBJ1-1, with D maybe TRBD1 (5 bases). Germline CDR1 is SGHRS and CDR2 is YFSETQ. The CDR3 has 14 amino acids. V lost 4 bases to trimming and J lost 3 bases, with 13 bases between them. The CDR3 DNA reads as TGCGCCAGCAGCAACCGCGGGGCGCACACTGAAGCTTTCTTT. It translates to CASSNRGAHTEAFF.

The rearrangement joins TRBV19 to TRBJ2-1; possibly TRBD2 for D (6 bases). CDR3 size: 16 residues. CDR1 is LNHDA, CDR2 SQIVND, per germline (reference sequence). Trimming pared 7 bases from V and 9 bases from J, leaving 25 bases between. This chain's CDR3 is CASMNLGGSRVGEQFF. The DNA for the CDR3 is TGTGCCAGTATGAACTTGGGGGGTTCTCGGGTTGGTGAGCAGTTCTTC.

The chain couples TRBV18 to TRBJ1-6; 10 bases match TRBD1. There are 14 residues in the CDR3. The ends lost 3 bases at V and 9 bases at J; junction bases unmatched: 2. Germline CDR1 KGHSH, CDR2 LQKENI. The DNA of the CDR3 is TGTGCCAGCTCACCCCGGGACAGGGGTTCACCCCTCCACTTT. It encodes CASSPRDRGSPLHF.

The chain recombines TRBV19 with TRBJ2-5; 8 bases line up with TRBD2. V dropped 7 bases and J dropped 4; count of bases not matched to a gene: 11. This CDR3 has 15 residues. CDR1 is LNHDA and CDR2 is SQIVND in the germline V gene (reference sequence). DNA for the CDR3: TGTGCCAGTACACCGGGGGGGCCACTAGGAGAGACCCAGTACTTC. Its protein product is CASTPGGPLGETQYF.

CDR3 sequence (DNA): TGCGCCAGCAGTTCGGGGGTAGTGGGCGAGCAGTACTTC. This encodes CASSSGVVGEQYF. The chain links TRBV5-1 to TRBJ2-7, with D possibly matching TRBD2 (6 bases). Germline V gene data show CDR1 as SGHRS and CDR2 as YFSETQ. The CDR3 spans 13 residues. Trimming cost V 5 bases and J 6 bases, with 15 bases left between them.